This TCR beta chain was obtained from a study of CD8 T cells in ankylosing spondylitis (dated by TCRdb to about 2017). Background on the whole study: To find TCR variants linked to disease, the study profiled T cell receptor beta repertoires in ankylosing spondylitis patients and healthy donors. The full study cohort comprised some 27 ankylosing spondylitis patients and 85 to 120 healthy donors. Peripheral blood was sampled, and synovial fluid was also collected from ankylosing spondylitis patients. Overall study outcomes, separate from this receptor: The disease-linked clones were reported to be significantly enriched in matched synovial fluid samples from ankylosing spondylitis patients. A TCR beta motif of several highly homologous amino acid variants appeared characteristic of blood from ankylosing spondylitis patients. The disease-linked clones showed a CD8+ phenotype and occurred at relatively low frequencies in peripheral blood. Some motif variants had previously been reported in the synovial fluid and blood of reactive arthritis patients, which suggests shared mechanisms of disease initiation.

This clonotype was seen repeatedly, ten times or more. Its antigen is not yet known. Base-call qualities are not available, and no considerably larger clone is one nucleotide away. The sequencing machine was an Illumina HiSeq 2500. TCR beta libraries were prepared by quantitative 5'-RACE with molecular barcodes. The original pipeline was this. Disease-linked TCR variants were identified with a new computational method built on a probabilistic model of VDJ rearrangement. TCRdb reprocessing: public reads trimmed at Q25 with fastp, clones called with MiXCR, in-frame beta chains kept. Identical CDR3 protein sequences are pooled into one entry, listed with their most common genes and DNA. These V and J calls rely on TCRdb rather than the paper's analysis. The sample has 200,000 to 250,000 distinct CDR3 sequences on record, roughly a tenth of them singletons. Of the sample, roughly a fifth is held by the ten largest clones.

Measured from the cysteine to the phenylalanine, the CDR3 is 16 residues long. Only CDR3 DNA is held: 48 bases, read in frame from base 1. CDR1 and CDR2 are drawn from the germline V gene (reference sequence): DFQATT, SNEGSKA. V gives up 0 bases and J gives up 6 bases, and the segment between their germline ends measures 15 bases. The chain is encoded by TRBV20-1 joined to TRBJ1-6; the D region possibly corresponds to TRBD1 (6 bases align). This TCR derives from a male donor with ankylosing spondylitis or in good health (not recorded which). The sequencing sample was made of blood, either unsorted or a sorted T cell fraction (not recorded which). The CDR3 reads as follows: CSARDSGAISNSPLHF. The DNA is as follows: TGCAGTGCTAGAGATTCAGGGGCTATTTCTAATTCACCCCTCCACTTT.